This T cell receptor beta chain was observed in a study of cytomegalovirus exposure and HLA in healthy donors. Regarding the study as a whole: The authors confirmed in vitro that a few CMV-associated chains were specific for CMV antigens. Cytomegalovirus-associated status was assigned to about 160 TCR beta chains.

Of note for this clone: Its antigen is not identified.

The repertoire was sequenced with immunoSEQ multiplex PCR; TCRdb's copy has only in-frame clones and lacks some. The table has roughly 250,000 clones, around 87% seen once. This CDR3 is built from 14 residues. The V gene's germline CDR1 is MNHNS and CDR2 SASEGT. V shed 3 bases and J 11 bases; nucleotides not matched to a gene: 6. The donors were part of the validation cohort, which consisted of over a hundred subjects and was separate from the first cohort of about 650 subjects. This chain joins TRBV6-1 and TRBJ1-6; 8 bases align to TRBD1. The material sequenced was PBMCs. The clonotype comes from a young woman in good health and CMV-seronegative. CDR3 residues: CASSDGQGFAPLHF. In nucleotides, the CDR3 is TGTGCCAGCAGTGACGGACAGGGATTTGCACCCCTCCACTTT.